The following is a T cell receptor (beta chain) sequence with its context. Enrolled through a virtual design, the participants were between about 18 and 100 years of age and came from 24 US areas. This sample was included in a study of blood T cell repertoires in COVID-19. Study-wide background: In each case, the material was cDNA or gDNA derived from T cells, B-cell-depleted T cells, or PBMCs.

The CDR3 runs 14 residues. Trimming shortened V by 3 bases and J by 0 bases, and 6 bases separated the two germline ends. The germline V gene has CDR1 SGHRS and CDR2 YFSETQ. Here immunoSEQ multiplex PCR was the method, and the copy in TCRdb shows in-frame clones only, minus some. The table includes around 140,000 clones, approximately 84% detected once. The sequencing sample was made of PBMCs or T cells enriched from blood (not recorded which). This clonotype originated in a woman in her fifties or sixties with acute COVID-19. The V gene is TRBV5-1, the J gene TRBJ1-4; D gene uncertain. CDR3 DNA: TGCGCCAGCAGCTCTACTGCAACTAATGAAAAACTGTTTTTT. Protein product: CASSSTATNEKLFF.